These 21 T cell receptor beta chains share one sample of origin, sequenced in a study of blood T cells in healthy people across ages. Primers used in a second PCR of roughly 6 to 11 cycles were a sample-barcoded 5' primer and a J-beta primer mix. A single record per CDR3 protein comes from TCRdb applying MiXCR to the 5' RACE reads. The data contain approximately 1.5 million distinct CDR3 sequences, around 36% of them seen just once; the ten biggest clones take up approximately 11%. The sequenced sample consisted of blood. The source of these receptors is a woman aged 25-40 years in good health.

This sequence joins TRBV6-1 and TRBJ2-7; D gene uncertain. The assigned J gene may be wrong: the sequence end matches TRBJ2-5 better. The CDR3 is 13 amino acids. Germline CDR1 is MNHNS and CDR2 is SASEGT. CDR3 nucleotide sequence: TGTGCCAGCAAGGTAGGGTCGCTGGAGACCCAGTACTTC. The encoded protein is CASKVGSLETQYF.

This rearrangement joins TRBV15 to TRBJ2-7, with 7 nucleotides matching TRBD2. The CDR3 runs to 18 residues. After removal of 0 bases from V and 7 bases from J, the junction contained 18 bases not matched to a gene. Germline-derived CDR1 and CDR2 are LNHNV and YYDKDF (reference sequence). CDR3 residues: CATSRDSGGRVSYNEQYF. Written as DNA, the CDR3 is TGTGCCACCAGCAGAGATTCGGGAGGCAGGGTCTCCTACAATGAGCAGTACTTC.

This clonotype was recorded at least ten times. The rearrangement uses TRBV7-9 and TRBJ2-7; D perhaps matches TRBD2 (6 bases). Trimming shortened V by 4 bases and J by 3 bases, and 16 bases separated the two germline ends. The CDR3 spans 15 residues. Germline lookup yields CDR1 SEHNR and CDR2 FQNEAQ (reference sequence). CDR3 sequence: CASSSAGGRYYEQYF. The CDR3 DNA reads as TGTGCCAGCAGCTCAGCCGGGGGAAGGTACTACGAGCAGTACTTC.

The sample holds a few counts of this clonotype. The chain recombines TRBV13 with TRBJ2-5, with 7 bases matching TRBD2. This CDR3 contains 14 residues. J was trimmed by 6 bases and V by 4 bases; bases with no gene match: 8. CDR1 and CDR2 (germline): PRHDT, FYEKMQ (reference sequence). DNA of the CDR3: TGTGCCAGCAGCTCCTGGGAGGGAGGAAAGACCCAGTACTTC. The encoded protein is CASSSWEGGKTQYF.

This clonotype was recorded a few times. V gene TRBV20-1 combines with J gene TRBJ2-7, with TRBD2 matching over 10 bases. The J segment lost 7 bases and the V segment lost 4 bases, leaving 10 bases of the junction unmatched. The CDR3 extends over 14 amino acids. CDR1 DFQATT and CDR2 SNEGSKA come from the germline V gene (reference sequence). This chain's CDR3 is CSAIASGSTWEQYF. Here the CDR3 DNA reads TGCAGTGCTATCGCTAGCGGGAGTACTTGGGAGCAGTACTTC.

This chain joins TRBV15 and TRBJ2-5, with a possible D match to TRBD2 (6 bases). CDR3 length: 15 amino acids. With 0 bases removed from V and 4 bases from J, the gap between germline ends came to 12 bases. The germline gives CDR1 LNHNV, CDR2 YYDKDF (reference sequence). CDR3 in amino acids: CATSRDRLALETQYF. The CDR3 DNA sequence: TGTGCCACCAGCAGAGATCGGCTAGCGTTAGAGACCCAGTACTTC.

The chain joins TRBV28 to TRBJ1-2, with TRBD1 as a possible D gene (5 bases). The CDR3 length is 13 residues. V shed 9 bases and J shed 2 bases, with 13 bases lying between them. Germline assignment: CDR1 MDHEN and CDR2 SYDVKM. As DNA, the CDR3 is TGTGCCAGTTTGCGGTGGGGGAACTATGGCTACACCTTC. This sequence encodes CASLRWGNYGYTF.

This clonotype was observed a few times. The V gene is TRBV27, the J gene TRBJ2-1; 8 bases are a match to TRBD2. Per germline, CDR1 MNHEY and CDR2 SMNVEV (reference sequence). The CDR3 extends over 17 amino acids. J was trimmed by 5 bases and V by 2 bases; bases with no gene match: 11. CDR3 loop: CASSLIPAGGSHNEQFF. CDR3 sequence (DNA): TGTGCCAGCAGTTTAATTCCGGCGGGAGGATCACACAATGAGCAGTTCTTC.

The J gene is TRBJ1-2, the V gene TRBV7-2, with D possibly being TRBD1 (5 bases). The CDR3 contains 16 residues. V was pared by 5 bases and J by 3 bases, with 19 bases between. The germline V gene encodes CDR1 SGHTA and CDR2 FQGNSA. The CDR3 DNA is TGTGCCAGCAGCCCAAGGTCCGGGGCAGGGTACTATGGCTACACCTTC. This translates into CASSPRSGAGYYGYTF. The entire variable domain, with the rest obtained from reference TRBV7-2 and TRBJ1-2, is as follows: GAGVSQSPSNKVTEKGKDVELRCDPISGHTALYWYRQSLGQGLEFLIYFQGNSAPDKSGLPSDRFSAERTGGSVSTLTIQRTQQEDSAVYLCASSPRSGAGYYGYTFGSGTRLTVV.

V and J are TRBV5-4 and TRBJ2-5, with 12 bases lining up with TRBD2. CDR1 and CDR2 from the germline V gene are SGHNT and YYREEE (reference sequence). V was clipped by 1 base and J by 5 bases; unmatched bases: 6. The CDR3 covers 16 residues. CDR3 sequence (DNA): TGTGCCAGCAGCTTGTGGGCTAGCGGGAGGGGGGAGACCCAGTACTTC. Its translation is CASSLWASGRGETQYF.

V gene TRBV29-1 combines with J gene TRBJ1-1; D not certain. CDR3 size: 12 residues. Germline CDR1 is SQVTM and CDR2 is ANQGSEA. V was shortened by 5 bases and J by 4 bases, with 11 bases between the two germline ends. In DNA, the CDR3 is TGCAGCGTTACTGAGGGTATCACTGAAGCTTTCTTT. Protein sequence: CSVTEGITEAFF.

The V gene is TRBV28, the J gene TRBJ2-3; 13 bases align to TRBD2. V lost 10 bases and J lost 0; bases outside the gene matches: 7. Germline V lookup: CDR1 MDHEN, CDR2 SYDVKM. The CDR3 spans 16 residues. The CDR3 reads CATTSGRDFSTDTQYF. CDR3 DNA sequence: TGTGCCACTACTAGCGGGAGGGACTTTAGCACAGATACGCAGTATTTT.

This chain connects TRBV12-3 or TRBV12-4 to TRBJ2-1; maybe TRBD1 (6 bases). Between the trimmed V and J ends, which lost 7 bases and 8 bases, there was a span of 18 bases. The CDR3 runs 14 residues. In nucleotides, the CDR3 is TGTGCCAGCACCAGAGAGGGGGTGAGAGATGAGCAGTTCTTC. Encoded protein: CASTREGVRDEQFF.

The chain uses TRBV13 and TRBJ2-1; D gene uncertain. The closer fit of TRBJ2-7 to the DNA end suggests the J call may be wrong. Germline V gene data show CDR1 as PRHDT and CDR2 as FYEKMQ (reference sequence). The CDR3 runs to 15 residues. The CDR3 region is CASSLPVASYNEQYF. CDR3 DNA sequence: TGTGCCAGCAGCCTTCCGGTGGCTTCCTACAATGAGCAGTACTTC.

This clonotype was observed a handful of times. DNA for the CDR3: TGCAGCGTTGTCCCAAATAGCGGTGATGGCACCGGGGAGCTGTTTTTT. Its protein product is CSVVPNSGDGTGELFF. The chain employs TRBV29-1 and TRBJ2-2; possible D gene TRBD2, 6 bases. Trimming took 4 bases from V and 4 from J, leaving 19 bases between them. CDR1 is SQVTM and CDR2 is ANQGSEA in the germline V gene. CDR3 length: 16 residues.

The chain couples TRBV28 to TRBJ1-1, with 9 bases that match TRBD1. Germline V gene lookup returns CDR1 MDHEN and CDR2 SYDVKM. This CDR3 spans 14 amino acids. Trimming at V came to 6 bases and at J to 5 bases, leaving 7 bases not matched to a gene. The CDR3 nucleotides read TGTGCCAGCAGCCAGGGACAGGGTAAGACTGAAGCTTTCTTT. This translates into CASSQGQGKTEAFF.

This clonotype was recorded at least ten times. The rearrangement uses TRBV7-2 and TRBJ2-5, with TRBD2 matching 12 bases. Germline lookup yields CDR1 SGHTA and CDR2 FQGNSA. The CDR3 covers 15 residues. J lost 5 bases, V lost 3 bases, and 4 bases had no gene match. The CDR3 protein is CASSFGLAGMETQYF. CDR3 sequence (DNA): TGTGCCAGCAGCTTTGGACTAGCGGGGATGGAGACCCAGTACTTC.

This clonotype was recorded a few times. The rearrangement uses TRBV5-1 and TRBJ2-5; D is uncertain. The closer fit of TRBJ2-7 to the DNA end suggests the J call may be wrong. The CDR3 totals 15 residues. From germline, CDR1 is SGHRS and CDR2 YFSETQ. This CDR3 reads CASSLRHDPPGEQYF. DNA of the CDR3: TGCGCCAGCAGCTTGCGTCACGACCCGCCGGGCGAGCAGTACTTC.

This clonotype was seen a few times. This sequence joins TRBV27 and TRBJ2-4; 13 bases are shared with TRBD2. Gene TRBJ2-7 matches the end of the DNA better, so the J call may be wrong. Germline V gene sequence: CDR1 MNHEY, CDR2 SMNVEV (reference sequence). The CDR3 runs to 15 residues. This chain's CDR3 is CASTSTSGGRYEQYF. CDR3 DNA: TGTGCCAGCACCTCGACTAGCGGGGGGAGATACGAGCAGTACTTC.

The rearrangement links TRBV3-1 to TRBJ2-7, with D possibly TRBD1 on 6 matching bases. This CDR3 is 14 amino acids long. Trimming shortened V by 4 bases and J by 3 bases, and 13 bases separated the two germline ends. Germline V gene sequence: CDR1 LGHDT, CDR2 YNNKEL (reference sequence). The CDR3 reads CASSLGQFFYEQYF. The CDR3 DNA reads TGTGCCAGCAGCCTAGGACAGTTCTTCTACGAGCAGTACTTC.

A few counts support this clonotype. The chain links TRBV10-3 to TRBJ2-1; D call uncertain. CDR1 is ENHRY and CDR2 is SYGVKD in the germline V gene. The length of the CDR3 is 12 residues. The V end lost 5 bases, the J end lost 8 bases, and 10 bases lay between the germline ends. CDR3 sequence: CAISSSYDEQFF. CDR3 nucleotides: TGTGCCATCAGTTCGAGTTATGATGAGCAGTTCTTC.